A selection of T cell receptor beta chains follows, all from one sample in a study of blood T cell repertoires in COVID-19. Sequenced by immunoSEQ multiplex PCR; TCRdb stores in-frame clones only, minus some. The sample gives roughly 500,000 clones, roughly nine tenths of which show up once; 6.5% to 8.5% is in the top ten. Sequenced sample: PBMCs or T cells enriched from blood (not recorded which). Source of these receptors: a woman in her sixties who had recovered from COVID-19. Both conserved end residues are trimmed from each CDR3. The size field is filled for only some rows; it gives once, few, many or a size class.

size,V,J,CDR3
NA,TRBV5-4,TRBJ1-2,ASSLEQGGDGYT
NA,TRBV2,TRBJ1-1,ASVRGLNTEAF
NA,TRBV4-2,TRBJ1-1,ASSQDWGRAAEAF
NA,TRBV30,TRBJ1-1,AWSTVLNTEAF
NA,TRBV6-1,TRBJ1-4,ASSEGQGNEKLF
NA,TRBV10-3,TRBJ1-6,AIRGGIGSPLH
once,TRBV20-1,TRBJ1-1,SARERDEAF
few,TRBV5-6,TRBJ2-3,ASSREGKGTDTQY
NA,TRBV5-1,TRBJ2-7,ASSWGQGIYEQY
NA,TRBV30,TRBJ1-4,ASDRGGEKLF
NA,TRBV28,TRBJ2-1,ASSPGGQGADEQF
NA,TRBV7-8,TRBJ1-1,ASSLAQDITEAF
once,TRBV9,TRBJ2-1,ASSPRGGAGLTYNEQF
NA,TRBV12-3/TRBV12-4,TRBJ1-1,ASSLQGLNEAF
NA,TRBV2,TRBJ1-1,ASSEAQTGTPEAF
NA,TRBV15,TRBJ2-1,ATSRVRGDRGSYNEQF